These 14 T cell receptor beta chains share one sample of origin, sequenced in a study of spatial heterogeneity in lung cancer. Using its own MiXCR run on the 5' RACE reads, TCRdb lists one record per CDR3 protein. The sample includes more than 95,000 distinct CDR3 sequences, 12% of them seen just once. Specified time point: blood at routine non-recurrence follow-up after resection. No cell sorting; template was whole RNA from tumor, lung tissue or PBMC. The source was PBMCs, collected at follow-up. The receptors come from a male donor with early-stage non-small cell lung cancer.

In its sample, this clonotype was seen many times. The CDR3 ends on some other residue instead of the conserved phenylalanine or tryptophan, so this is likely a read error. No DNA is shown, since the ends of the CDR3 on it are uncertain; the CDR3 is the one TCRdb lists. V is TRBV4-3 and J is TRBJ2-3; no DNA check was done on the table's D call, TRBD2. Including both end residues, the CDR3 is 10 amino acids long. From germline, CDR1 is LGHNA and CDR2 YSLEER. Here the CDR3 reads CASSQTGLAN.

In its sample, this clonotype was seen many times. This chain connects TRBV5-1 to TRBJ2-5, with TRBD2 matching 11 bases. Germline V gene sequence: CDR1 SGHRS, CDR2 YFSETQ. CDR3 length: 15 amino acids. V trimming: 3 bases; J trimming: 4 bases; junction bases outside the gene matches: 5. In DNA form, the CDR3 reads TGCGCCAGCAGCTCTAGCGGGGGGCCGGGAGAGACCCAGTACTTC. It codes for CASSSSGGPGETQYF.

This clonotype was observed at least ten times. The chain carries TRBV18 and TRBJ1-1; D gene uncertain. The CDR3 length is 13 residues. V lost 5 bases to trimming and J lost 3 bases, with 10 bases between them. CDR1 is KGHSH and CDR2 is LQKENI in the germline V gene. The CDR3 DNA follows: TGTGCCAGCTCAAGAGGGCCGTACACTGAAGCTTTCTTT. It codes for CASSRGPYTEAFF.

J is TRBJ1-4 and V is TRBV5-1, with 7 bases matching TRBD1. V trimming: 1 base; J trimming: 7 bases; junction bases outside the gene matches: 7. The germline gives CDR1 SGHRS, CDR2 YFSETQ. The CDR3 runs to 15 residues. Written as DNA, the CDR3 is TGCGCCAGCAGCTTGCAAGGGGGCCCTGGTGAAAAACTGTTTTTT. Protein sequence: CASSLQGGPGEKLFF.

This clonotype was found many times. The rearrangement links TRBV28 to TRBJ2-7; D perhaps matches TRBD1 (5 bases). CDR3 length: 14 amino acids. The germline gives CDR1 MDHEN, CDR2 SYDVKM. V was pared by 3 bases and J by 0 bases, with 9 bases between. This CDR3 reads CASSFWTNSYEQYF. In DNA form, the CDR3 reads TGTGCCAGCAGTTTCTGGACAAACTCCTACGAGCAGTACTTC.

V gene TRBV29-1 combines with J gene TRBJ2-7; unclear D gene. From germline, CDR1 is SQVTM and CDR2 ANQGSEA. This CDR3 spans 13 amino acids. V lost 6 bases to trimming and J lost 0 bases, with 12 bases between them. The CDR3 region has the DNA TGCAGCGTAGACAAGGGCAGCTCCTACGAGCAGTACTTC. Its protein is CSVDKGSSYEQYF.

This clonotype was counted at least ten times. This chain joins TRBV20-1 and TRBJ2-5; TRBD2 agrees at 14 bases. CDR3 length equals 19 residues. Germline loops: CDR1 DFQATT, CDR2 SNEGSKA (reference sequence). V lost 0 bases, J lost 2 bases, and 11 bases stayed unmatched. DNA of the CDR3: TGCAGTGCTAGAGATCCCCGAGGACTAGCGGGGGGCGATCAAGAGACCCAGTACTTC. This codes for CSARDPRGLAGGDQETQYF.

This clonotype has a count of ten or more. The chain joins TRBV10-3 to TRBJ2-1; no clear D gene. CDR1 is ENHRY, CDR2 SYGVKD, per germline. CDR3 length equals 14 residues. V was pared by 5 bases and J by 1 base, with 9 bases between. The CDR3 nucleotides are TGTGCCATCAGTACCGGCCGGTCCTACAATGAGCAGTTCTTC. It specifies CAISTGRSYNEQFF.

The chain couples TRBV5-1 to TRBJ2-1; 8 bases align to TRBD2. Trimming took 4 bases from V and 6 from J; bases not matched to a gene: 12. The CDR3 covers 16 residues. Germline V gives CDR1 SGHRS, CDR2 YFSETQ. The CDR3 loop reads CASSPTGGGVGNEQFF. CDR3 bases: TGCGCCAGCAGCCCCACCGGGGGGGGTGTGGGCAATGAGCAGTTCTTC.

V usage is TRBV28 and J usage is TRBJ2-4, with D perhaps assigned TRBD1 or TRBD2 (5 bases each). This CDR3 is built from 15 residues. CDR1 and CDR2 from the germline V gene are MDHEN and SYDVKM. V lost 5 bases and J 4 bases, leaving 15 bases between the germline ends. The DNA of the CDR3 is TGTGCCAGCAGTATCCACGGGACGTCAAAAAACATTCAGTACTTC. Translated: CASSIHGTSKNIQYF.

This clonotype was picked up many times. V usage is TRBV20-1 and J usage is TRBJ2-7; 13 positions match TRBD2. V dropped 4 bases and J dropped 9; count of bases not matched to a gene: 3. CDR3 length: 12 residues. The germline V gene has CDR1 DFQATT and CDR2 SNEGSKA (reference sequence). In DNA form, the CDR3 reads TGCAGTGCTACGGGACTAGCGGGGAGGCAGTACTTC. This encodes CSATGLAGRQYF.

As concerns this clonotype: This may stem from a read error, because a much larger clone lies one nucleotide away. The rearrangement uses TRBV12-3 or TRBV12-4 and TRBJ2-5; 9 nucleotides match TRBD1. This CDR3 is built from 15 residues. The V gene end was trimmed by 5 bases and the J gene end by 7 bases; junction bases not matched to a gene: 11. CDR3 bases: TGTGCCAGCAGTCCCCCCGGGACAGGGAAAGTGACCCAGTACTTC. It codes for CASSPPGTGKVTQYF.

This chain connects TRBV6-5 to TRBJ1-2; D gene uncertain. CDR1 is MNHEY and CDR2 is SVGAGI in the germline V gene. The CDR3 has 15 amino acids. V dropped 6 bases and J dropped 6 bases, with 20 bases sitting between them. In DNA, the CDR3 is TGTGCCAGCAGGGGCCGGACGGCCGCTGTGGATGGCTACACCTTC. Protein sequence: CASRGRTAAVDGYTF.

Only a few counts were recorded for this clonotype. The V gene is TRBV4-1, the J gene TRBJ2-3, with D perhaps matching TRBD1 (6 bases). The CDR3 has 15 amino acids. The V and J ends lost 0 bases and 0 bases respectively, with 7 bases between them. Germline loops: CDR1 MGHRA, CDR2 YSYEKL. This CDR3 reads CASSQEGQSTDTQYF. DNA for the CDR3: TGCGCCAGCAGCCAAGAAGGACAGAGCACAGATACGCAGTATTTT.